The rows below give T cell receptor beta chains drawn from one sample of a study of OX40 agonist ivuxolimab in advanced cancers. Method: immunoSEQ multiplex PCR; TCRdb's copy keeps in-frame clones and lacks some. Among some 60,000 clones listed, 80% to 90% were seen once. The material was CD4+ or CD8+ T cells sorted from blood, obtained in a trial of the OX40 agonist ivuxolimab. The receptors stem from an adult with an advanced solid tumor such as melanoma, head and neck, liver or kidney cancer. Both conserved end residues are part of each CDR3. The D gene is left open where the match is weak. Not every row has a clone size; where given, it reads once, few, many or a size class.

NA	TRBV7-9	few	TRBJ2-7	CASSLVGREQYF	TGTGCCAGCAGCTTAGTAGGGCGGGAGCAGTACTTC
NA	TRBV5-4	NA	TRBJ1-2	CASSPGHNYGYTF	TGTGCCAGCAGTCCGGGACACAACTATGGCTACACCTTC
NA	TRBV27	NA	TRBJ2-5	CASSLRGRNEETQYF	TGTGCCAGCAGTTTACGGGGACGGAACGAAGAGACCCAGTACTTC
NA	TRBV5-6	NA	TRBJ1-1	CASSLDVGWGRNTEAFF	TGTGCCAGCAGCTTGGATGTTGGTTGGGGGAGGAACACTGAAGCTTTCTTT
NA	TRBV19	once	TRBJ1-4	CASSTRGSNEKLFF	TGTGCCAGTAGTACCAGGGGAAGTAATGAAAAACTGTTTTTT
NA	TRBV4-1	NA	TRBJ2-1	CASSQLEGLSYNEQFF	TGCGCCAGCAGCCAACTCGAGGGACTCTCCTACAATGAGCAGTTCTTC
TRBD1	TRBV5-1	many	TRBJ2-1	CASSAGGAPTTEQFF	TGCGCCAGCAGCGCAGGGGGCGCCCCTACCACCGAGCAGTTCTTC
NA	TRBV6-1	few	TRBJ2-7	CASSEGLAYEQYF	TGTGCCAGCAGTGAAGGGCTAGCCTACGAGCAGTACTTC
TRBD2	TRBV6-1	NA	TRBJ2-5	CASSTSVSQETQYF	TGTGCCAGCAGTACTAGCGTGTCCCAAGAGACCCAGTACTTC
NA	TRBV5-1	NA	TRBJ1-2	CASSPGHRGVGYTF	TGCGCCAGCAGCCCGGGACACCGAGGGGTTGGCTACACCTTC
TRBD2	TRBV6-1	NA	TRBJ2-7	CASSVGTSGSYYEQYF	TGTGCCAGCAGTGTTGGGACTAGCGGGAGCTACTACGAGCAGTACTTC
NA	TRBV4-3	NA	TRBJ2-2	CASSQGTGELFF	TGCGCCAGCAGCCAAGGCACCGGGGAGCTGTTTTTT
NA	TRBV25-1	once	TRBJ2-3	CASRGGKSTDTQYF	TGTGCCAGCAGAGGGGGGAAGAGCACAGATACGCAGTATTTT
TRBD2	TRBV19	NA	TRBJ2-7	CASSIREAGGLEQYF	TGTGCCAGTAGTATTCGAGAAGCGGGAGGACTCGAGCAGTACTTC
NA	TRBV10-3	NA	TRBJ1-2	CAISDWTKEDYGYTF	TGTGCCATCAGTGATTGGACTAAAGAGGACTATGGCTACACCTTC
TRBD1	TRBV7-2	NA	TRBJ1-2	CASSPDRGRWGYTF	TGTGCCAGCAGCCCGGACAGGGGTAGGTGGGGCTACACCTTC